This is a list of T cell receptor beta chains from one sample in a study of blood T cells in healthy people across ages. TCRdb ran MiXCR on the 5' RACE reads and lists one entry per CDR3 protein. The sample carries hundreds of thousands of distinct CDR3 sequences, about 30% recorded once. Source material: blood. Every receptor here comes from a woman at least 80 years old in good health. The CDR3 runs from the conserved cysteine through the conserved F or W. The order of the fields is clone size, J gene, V gene, D gene, CDR3 protein, CDR3 DNA. The D gene is left open where the match is weak. Size is stated for part of the rows, as once, few or many counts, or as a class when the clone is expanded.

once TRBJ1-1 TRBV29-1 - CSVGGGGPLSEAFF TGCAGCGTTGGAGGCGGGGGGCCCCTAAGCGAGGCTTTCTTT
many TRBJ1-6 TRBV4-3 - CASSPTTGLNSPLHF TGCGCCAGCAGCCCCACGACAGGACTAAATTCACCCCTCCACTTT
once TRBJ2-6 TRBV7-2 - CASSPQGLAGANVLTF TGTGCCAGCAGCCCTCAGGGGTTAGCTGGGGCCAACGTCCTGACTTTC
- TRBJ2-5 TRBV7-2 TRBD2 CASSPIDWGGYYNEQYF TGTGCCAGCAGCCCGATCGACTGGGGGGGATACTACAATGAGCAGTACTTC
- TRBJ2-3 TRBV11-3 TRBD1 CASSRGQGGTDTQYF TGTGCCAGCAGCCGGGGACAGGGGGGTACAGATACGCAGTATTTT
many TRBJ2-2 TRBV14 - CASSQHMRVGELFF TGTGCCAGCAGCCAACACATGAGAGTCGGGGAGCTGTTTTTT
many TRBJ2-7 TRBV20-1 TRBD2 CSASMAGGNYEQYF TGCAGTGCTAGCATGGCGGGGGGGAACTACGAGCAGTACTTC
many TRBJ2-5 TRBV2 - CASSAQIRETQYF TGTGCCAGCAGTGCCCAGATCAGGGAGACCCAGTACTTC
few TRBJ1-1 TRBV12-3/TRBV12-4 - CASRLKDRLGILENTEAFF TGTGCCAGCAGACTTAAGGACCGGTTGGGGATACTTGAGAACACTGAAGCTTTCTTT
many TRBJ2-5 TRBV28 - CASSRLSGPGTQYF TGTGCCAGCAGTCGACTATCGGGGCCCGGGACCCAGTACTTC
- TRBJ2-7 TRBV20-1 - CSARDYSTYEQYF TGCAGTGCTAGAGATTACTCAACCTACGAGCAGTACTTC
- TRBJ2-5 TRBV5-4 TRBD1 CASRTGTGEETQYF TGTGCCAGCAGAACCGGGACAGGCGAAGAGACCCAGTACTTC
few TRBJ1-4 TRBV30 - CAWRSAPNEKLFF TGTGCCTGGAGATCTGCGCCTAATGAAAAACTGTTTTTT
- TRBJ1-1 TRBV3-1 - CASSVRTGSEAFF TGTGCCAGCAGCGTCCGAACGGGCTCTGAAGCTTTCTTT
many TRBJ2-2 TRBV3-1 - CASSPGGARTGELFF TGTGCCAGCAGCCCAGGGGGGGCCCGGACCGGGGAGCTGTTTTTT
many TRBJ2-1 TRBV7-8 - CASSSPIFLPGNEQFF TGTGCCAGCAGCTCTCCCATCTTTCTCCCGGGCAATGAGCAGTTCTTC
- TRBJ2-7 TRBV7-6 - CASSLGIGTSGSYEQYF TGTGCCAGCAGCTTAGGGATCGGCACTTCGGGCTCCTACGAGCAGTACTTC
many TRBJ1-2 TRBV3-1 - CASSQDEHGYTF TGTGCCAGCAGCCAAGATGAACATGGCTACACCTTC
- TRBJ2-7 TRBV29-1 - CSVERGVEQYF TGCAGCGTTGAGAGGGGCGTCGAGCAGTACTTC
- TRBJ2-3 TRBV4-1 TRBD1 CASSHRQGADTDTQYF TGCGCCAGCAGCCATCGTCAGGGGGCAGACACAGATACGCAGTATTTT
- TRBJ2-3 TRBV20-1 TRBD2 CSAGLAGMGTQYF TGCAGTGCAGGACTAGCGGGGATGGGTACGCAGTATTTT
- TRBJ2-3 TRBV7-2 - CASSLEPASTDTQYF TGTGCCAGCAGCTTAGAACCAGCGAGCACAGATACGCAGTATTTT
many TRBJ1-2 TRBV10-3 - CAISDGQNYGYTF TGTGCCATCAGTGATGGGCAAAACTATGGCTACACCTTC
many TRBJ1-2 TRBV12-3/TRBV12-4 - CASSFGNYGYTF TGTGCCAGCAGTTTTGGGAACTATGGCTACACCTTC
many TRBJ1-2 TRBV28 TRBD1 CASTSFGAGGANGYTF TGTGCCAGCACCTCCTTTGGGGCAGGGGGCGCAAATGGCTACACCTTC
- TRBJ1-3 TRBV15 - CATSRELGSGNTIYF TGTGCCACCAGCAGAGAGCTTGGTTCTGGAAACACCATATATTTT
few TRBJ2-1 TRBV7-9 TRBD1 CASSQPGQGRNIRRNEQFF TGTGCCAGCAGCCAACCGGGACAGGGGCGAAATATACGAAGGAATGAGCAGTTCTTC
few TRBJ1-2 TRBV2 - CASSRTNYGYTF TGTGCCAGCAGTAGGACTAACTATGGCTACACCTTC
many TRBJ2-1 TRBV14 - CASSNHLTYNEQFF TGTGCCAGCAGCAATCACCTCACCTACAATGAGCAGTTCTTC
- TRBJ2-5 TRBV15 - CATSRDLRTETQYF TGTGCCACCAGCAGAGATCTGAGGACGGAGACCCAGTACTTC
- TRBJ1-5 TRBV28 - CASSLGRPVHQHF TGTGCCAGCAGTTTAGGCAGGCCCGTTCACCAGCATTTT
- TRBJ1-6 TRBV10-3 - CAIKEGMNNSPLHF TGTGCCATCAAGGAGGGTATGAATAATTCACCCCTCCACTTT
- TRBJ1-4 TRBV7-9 TRBD1 CATRQGNEKRFF TGTGCCACCCGACAGGGTAATGAAAAACGGTTTTTT
few TRBJ1-6 TRBV7-2 - CASSLVSGPLHF TGTGCCAGCAGCTTAGTAAGTGGACCCCTCCACTTT
many TRBJ1-1 TRBV20-1 - CSASLRVNTEAFF TGCAGTGCGAGTTTACGGGTGAACACTGAAGCTTTCTTT
many TRBJ1-2 TRBV12-3/TRBV12-4 - CASRENRQAYGYTF TGTGCCAGCAGAGAGAACCGACAGGCCTATGGCTACACCTTC
many TRBJ2-4 TRBV4-2 TRBD2 CASSQDGPTSGSALAKNIQYF TGTGCCAGCAGCCAAGATGGCCCCACTAGCGGGAGTGCCCTAGCCAAAAACATTCAGTACTTC